Sequencing of this TCR beta chain was carried out in a study of T cell responses to AZD1222 COVID-19 vaccine (dated by TCRdb to the early 2020s). Context from the whole study: Because spike-specific TCR depth and breadth did not differ between the two schedules, AZD1222 recipients who got a second dose at roughly 4 weeks were pooled with those who got a second dose at roughly 12 weeks. A total of 240 or so trial participants underwent TCR sequencing, of whom roughly 210 had received two doses of AZD1222 and 26 had received two doses of the MenACWY control vaccine. Trial participants were enrolled by age into subgroups of 18-55, 56-69 and 70-plus years, and about 150, 27 and 61 TCR-sequenced participants, respectively, were included in these subgroups.

Per the publication, the time point label means: baseline before first vaccination. Vaccinee samples were obtained from the UK trials COV001 and COV002, which included a single-blind randomized controlled phase 2/3 trial of AZD1222 (ChAdOx1 nCoV-19) in healthy adults. Trial participant PBMC samples were collected at day 0 and day 28 after the second dose for TCRbeta chain sequencing. The CDR3 regions of human TCRbeta chains were analyzed by immunosequencing. The authors' analysis ran thus. TCRs in the repertoires were matched against a reference library of SARS-CoV-2-specific TCRs that had been generated with the MIRA antigen-specificity platform. Breadth meant the fraction of unique TCRs that were SARS-CoV-2-associated, whereas depth meant the fraction of total T cells that were SARS-CoV-2-associated. Using the MIRA data, every spike-specific TCR was mapped to the spike region that the TCR reacted to and assigned to either a CD4 or a CD8 class. Log10-transformed breadth and depth values were compared by one-way ANOVA with Sidak's multiple comparisons tests. TCRdb carries this immuneACCESS record with in-frame sequences only. Its versions omit some clonotypes, under half of them owing to an unresolved V gene in the studies checked, with the rest unexplained. That table is the source of V, J and clone size, and D and trimming were worked out from the DNA. Counted in this sample were about 120,000 clones; about 90% of them appeared once. The ten largest clones add up to approximately 8.4% of the sample.

Results and caveats for the whole study, not just this receptor: Only five to seven AZD1222 recipients were SARS-CoV-2 seropositive at baseline, limiting conclusions about previously exposed vaccinees. After two AZD1222 doses, both the breadth and the depth of spike-specific TCRs were significantly higher than at day 0 and than in MenACWY recipients. Epitopes outside the regions mutated in the B.1.351 and B.1.1.7 variants were reportedly recognized by nearly half of the unique spike-specific TCRs. The vaccine-associated CD4 TCRs covered the entire spike protein, and the dominant responses fell in regions 160-218 and 743-854. Because no day 14 peak-response samples were available, repertoires were characterized only after the peak T cell response. Participants were mostly white British, with more females than males. The authors suggested clonal diversity may have been underestimated. The 56-69-year group was small, and its depth increase did not reach significance, likely because of low power.

Measured from the cysteine to the phenylalanine, the CDR3 is 13 residues long. Of all the DNA, just the CDR3 is kept, 39 bases in frame from base 1. CDR1 and CDR2 are read off the germline V gene (reference sequence) as LNHDA and SQIVND. V loses 1 base of germline sequence and J loses 7 bases, and the interval between the two ends is 8 bases. Remarks on this clone: The clone's antigen remains unknown. No base qualities exist here, and no much larger clone lies one base off it.

This sequence uses TRBV19 and TRBJ1-5, with a tentative D gene TRBD1 over 5 matching bases. The source material was peripheral blood, sampled on day 0 of AZD1222 vaccination. The sequence came from an adult in good health. The DNA sequence is given as TGTGCCAGTAGTATAGCGGGGGGGCAGCCCCAGCATTTT. It encodes CASSIAGGQPQHF. The entire variable domain, with the stretches around the CDR3 drawn from the reference TRBV19 and TRBJ1-5 proteins, is DGGITQSPKYLFRKEGQNVTLSCEQNLNHDAMYWYRQDPGQGLRLIYYSQIVNDFQKGDIAEGYSVSREKKESFPLTVTSAQKNPTAFYLCASSIAGGQPQHFGDGTRLSIL.